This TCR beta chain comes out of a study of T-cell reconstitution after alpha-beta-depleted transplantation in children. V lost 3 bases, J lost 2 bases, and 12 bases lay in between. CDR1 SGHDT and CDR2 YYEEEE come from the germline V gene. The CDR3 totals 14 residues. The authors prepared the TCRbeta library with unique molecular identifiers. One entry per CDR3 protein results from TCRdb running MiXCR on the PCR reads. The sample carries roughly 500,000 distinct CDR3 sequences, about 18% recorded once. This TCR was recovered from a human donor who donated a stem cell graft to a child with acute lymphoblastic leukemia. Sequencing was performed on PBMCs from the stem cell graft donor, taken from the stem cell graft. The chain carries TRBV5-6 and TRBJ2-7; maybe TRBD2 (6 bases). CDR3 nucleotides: TGTGCCAGCAGCTCCGCCCTAGCGCCCTACGAGCAGTACTTC. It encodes CASSSALAPYEQYF.